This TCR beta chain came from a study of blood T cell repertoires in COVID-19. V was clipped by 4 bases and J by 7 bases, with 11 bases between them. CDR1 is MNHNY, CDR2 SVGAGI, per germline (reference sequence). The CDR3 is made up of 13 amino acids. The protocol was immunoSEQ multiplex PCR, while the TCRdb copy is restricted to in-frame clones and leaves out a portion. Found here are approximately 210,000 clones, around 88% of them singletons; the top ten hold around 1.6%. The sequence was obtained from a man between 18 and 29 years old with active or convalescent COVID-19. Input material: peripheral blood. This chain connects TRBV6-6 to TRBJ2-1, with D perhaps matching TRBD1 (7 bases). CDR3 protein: CASSSRGRNEQFF. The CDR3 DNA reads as TGTGCCAGCAGTTCCAGGGGGAGGAATGAGCAGTTCTTC.